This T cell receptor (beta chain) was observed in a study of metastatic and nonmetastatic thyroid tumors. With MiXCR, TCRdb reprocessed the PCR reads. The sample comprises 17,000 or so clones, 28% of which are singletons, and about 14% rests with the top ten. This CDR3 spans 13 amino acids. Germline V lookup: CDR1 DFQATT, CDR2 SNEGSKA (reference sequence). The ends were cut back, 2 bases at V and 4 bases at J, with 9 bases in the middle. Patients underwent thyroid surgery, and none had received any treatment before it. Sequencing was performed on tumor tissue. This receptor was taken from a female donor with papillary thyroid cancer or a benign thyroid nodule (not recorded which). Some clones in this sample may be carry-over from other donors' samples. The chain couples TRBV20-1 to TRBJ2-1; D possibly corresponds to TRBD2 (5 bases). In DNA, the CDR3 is TGCAGTGCTAGACTAGCCGAGTACAATGAGCAGTTCTTC. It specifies CSARLAEYNEQFF.